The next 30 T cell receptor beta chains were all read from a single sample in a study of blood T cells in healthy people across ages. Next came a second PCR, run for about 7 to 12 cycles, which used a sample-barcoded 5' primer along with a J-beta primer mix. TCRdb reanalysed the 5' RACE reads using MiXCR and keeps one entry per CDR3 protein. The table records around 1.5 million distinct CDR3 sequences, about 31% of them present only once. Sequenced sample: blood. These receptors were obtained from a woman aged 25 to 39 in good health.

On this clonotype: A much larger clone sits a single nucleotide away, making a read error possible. The CDR3: CSVGTGSWHSYNEQFF. The CDR3 DNA follows: TGCAGCGTTGGAACCGGGTCTTGGCACTCCTACAATGAGCAGTTCTTC. This chain links TRBV29-1 with TRBJ2-1; D unclear. The CDR3 contains 16 residues. V lost 4 bases, J lost 0 bases, and 16 bases lay in between. Germline loops: CDR1 SQVTM, CDR2 ANQGSEA.

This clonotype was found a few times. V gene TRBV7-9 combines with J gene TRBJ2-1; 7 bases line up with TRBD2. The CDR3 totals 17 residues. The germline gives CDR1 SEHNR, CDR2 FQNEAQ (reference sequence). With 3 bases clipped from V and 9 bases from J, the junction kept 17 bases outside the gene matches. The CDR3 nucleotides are TGTGCCAGCAGCTTGGGGTTTACCATACAGCGGGAAGTTGAGCAGTTCTTC. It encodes CASSLGFTIQREVEQFF.

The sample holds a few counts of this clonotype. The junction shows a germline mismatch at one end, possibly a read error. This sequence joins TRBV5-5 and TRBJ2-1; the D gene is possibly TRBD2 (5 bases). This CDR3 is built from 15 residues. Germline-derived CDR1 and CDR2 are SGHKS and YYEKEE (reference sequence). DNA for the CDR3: TGTGCCAACAGCTCCTACTGGAGCGGAAACAATGAGCAGTTCTTC. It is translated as CANSSYWSGNNEQFF.

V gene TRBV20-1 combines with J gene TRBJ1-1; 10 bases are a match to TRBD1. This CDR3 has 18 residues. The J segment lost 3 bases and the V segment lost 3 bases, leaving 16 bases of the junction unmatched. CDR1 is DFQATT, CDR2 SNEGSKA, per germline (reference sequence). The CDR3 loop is CSASTRQGAILKDTEAFF. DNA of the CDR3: TGCAGTGCTAGTACCCGACAGGGGGCAATATTAAAGGACACTGAAGCTTTCTTT.

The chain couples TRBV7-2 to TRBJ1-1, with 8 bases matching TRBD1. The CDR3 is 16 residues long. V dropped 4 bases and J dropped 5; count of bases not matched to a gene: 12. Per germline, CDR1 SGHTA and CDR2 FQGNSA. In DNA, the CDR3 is TGTGCCAGCAGCTCCTTGGCAGGGGGCAGGGGAACTGAAGCTTTCTTT. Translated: CASSSLAGGRGTEAFF.

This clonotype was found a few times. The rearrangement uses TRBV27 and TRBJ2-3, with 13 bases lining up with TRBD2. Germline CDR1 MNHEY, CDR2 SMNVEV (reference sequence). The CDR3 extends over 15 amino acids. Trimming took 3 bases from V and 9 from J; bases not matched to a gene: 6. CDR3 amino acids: CASSFGTSGVGTQYF. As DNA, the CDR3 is TGTGCCAGCAGTTTTGGGACTAGCGGGGTCGGGACGCAGTATTTT.

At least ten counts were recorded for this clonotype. CDR3 DNA sequence: TGTGCCATCAGTGAGCCCGGGACAGGAGCATCCTACGAGCAGTACTTC. It codes for CAISEPGTGASYEQYF. The chain is built from TRBV10-3 and TRBJ2-7; 8 positions agree with TRBD1. This CDR3 has 16 amino acids. The ends lost 2 bases at V and 1 base at J; junction bases unmatched: 7. The germline gives CDR1 ENHRY, CDR2 SYGVKD.

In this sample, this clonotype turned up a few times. DNA for the CDR3: TGCAGTGCTAGAGTCTCTAGCGGGGCTCGACATGAGCAGTTCTTC. It is translated as CSARVSSGARHEQFF. The genes are TRBV20-1 and TRBJ2-1; 9 bases are a match to TRBD2. The trim removed 1 base at V and 8 bases at J, leaving 9 bases unmatched. Germline V lookup: CDR1 DFQATT, CDR2 SNEGSKA (reference sequence). There are 15 residues in the CDR3.

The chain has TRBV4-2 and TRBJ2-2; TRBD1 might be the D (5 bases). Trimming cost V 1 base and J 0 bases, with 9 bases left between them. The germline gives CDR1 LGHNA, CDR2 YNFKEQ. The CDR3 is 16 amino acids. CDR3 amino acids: CASSQVTGANTGELFF. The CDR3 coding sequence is TGTGCCAGCAGCCAAGTCACAGGTGCGAACACCGGGGAGCTGTTTTTT.

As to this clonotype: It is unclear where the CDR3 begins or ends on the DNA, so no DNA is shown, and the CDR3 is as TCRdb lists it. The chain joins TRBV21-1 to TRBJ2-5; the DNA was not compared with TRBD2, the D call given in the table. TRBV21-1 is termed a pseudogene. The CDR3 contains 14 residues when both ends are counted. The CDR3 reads CASWAAGITETQYF.

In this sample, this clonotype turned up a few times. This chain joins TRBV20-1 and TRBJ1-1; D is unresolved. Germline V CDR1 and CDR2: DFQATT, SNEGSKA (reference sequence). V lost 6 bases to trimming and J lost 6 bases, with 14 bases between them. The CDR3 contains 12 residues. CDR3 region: CSAGTDEPEAFF. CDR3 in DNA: TGCAGTGCCGGTACAGATGAACCTGAAGCTTTCTTT.

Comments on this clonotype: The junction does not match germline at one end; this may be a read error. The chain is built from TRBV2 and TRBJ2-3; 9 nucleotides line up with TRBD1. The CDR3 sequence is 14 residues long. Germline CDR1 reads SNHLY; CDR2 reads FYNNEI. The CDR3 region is CTSSWTGGTDTQYF. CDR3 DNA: TGTACCAGCAGTTGGACAGGGGGCACAGATACGCAGTATTTT.

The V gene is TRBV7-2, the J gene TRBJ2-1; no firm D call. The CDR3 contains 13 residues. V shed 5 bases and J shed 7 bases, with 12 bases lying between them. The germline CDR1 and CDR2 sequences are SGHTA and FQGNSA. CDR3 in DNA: TGTGCCAGCAGCGCTGTCTCCCGGAATGAGCAGTTCTTC. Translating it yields CASSAVSRNEQFF.

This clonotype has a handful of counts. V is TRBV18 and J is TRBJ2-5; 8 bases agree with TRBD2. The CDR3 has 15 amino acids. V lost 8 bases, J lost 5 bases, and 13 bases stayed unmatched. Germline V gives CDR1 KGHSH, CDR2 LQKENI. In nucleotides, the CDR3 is TGTGCCAGCAGCCCCCCCAGCGGGAGACTCGAGACCCAGTACTTC. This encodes CASSPPSGRLETQYF.

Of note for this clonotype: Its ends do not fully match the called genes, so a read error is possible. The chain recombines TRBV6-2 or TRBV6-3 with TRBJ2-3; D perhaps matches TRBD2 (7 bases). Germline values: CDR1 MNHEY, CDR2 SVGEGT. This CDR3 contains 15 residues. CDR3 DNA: TGTGCCAGCTCCCTTCGGTGGGGGGGCGTAGATGCGCAGTATTTT. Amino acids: CASSLRWGGVDAQYF.

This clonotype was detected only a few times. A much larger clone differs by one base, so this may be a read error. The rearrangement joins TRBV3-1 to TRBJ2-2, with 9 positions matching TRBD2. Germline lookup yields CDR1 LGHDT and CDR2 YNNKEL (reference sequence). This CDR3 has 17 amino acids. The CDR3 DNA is TGTGCCAGCAGCCGAATTAGCGGGGGCCCGAACACCAGGGAGCTGTTTTTT. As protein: CASSRISGGPNTRELFF.

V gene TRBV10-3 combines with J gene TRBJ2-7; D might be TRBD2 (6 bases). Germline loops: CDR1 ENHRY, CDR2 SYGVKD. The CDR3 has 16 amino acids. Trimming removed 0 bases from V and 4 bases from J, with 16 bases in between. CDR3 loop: CAISESIIGGRYEQYF. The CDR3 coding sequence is TGTGCCATCAGTGAGTCGATTATCGGGGGTAGGTACGAGCAGTACTTC.

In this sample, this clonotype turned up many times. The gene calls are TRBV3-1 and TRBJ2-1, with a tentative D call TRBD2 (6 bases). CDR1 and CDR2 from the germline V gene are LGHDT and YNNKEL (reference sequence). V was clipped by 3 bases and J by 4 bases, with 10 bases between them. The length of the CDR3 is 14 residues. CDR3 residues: CASSHRGTYNEQFF. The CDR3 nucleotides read TGTGCCAGCAGCCACCGGGGGACTTACAATGAGCAGTTCTTC.

The CDR3 nucleotides read TGTGCCAGCAGCGCCCCCGGGACGCGTGCAGATACGCAGTATTTT. Translated, it gives CASSAPGTRADTQYF. The V and J genes are TRBV9 and TRBJ2-3, with D perhaps being TRBD1 or TRBD2 (5 bases each). With 3 bases removed from V and 4 bases from J, the gap between germline ends came to 15 bases. Germline V gene data show CDR1 as SGDLS and CDR2 as YYNGEE. The length of the CDR3 is 15 residues.

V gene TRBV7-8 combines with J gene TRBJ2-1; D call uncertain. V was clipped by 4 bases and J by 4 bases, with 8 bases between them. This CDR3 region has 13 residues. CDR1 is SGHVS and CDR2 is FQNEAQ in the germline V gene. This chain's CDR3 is CASSSNVYNEQFF. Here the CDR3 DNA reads TGTGCCAGCAGCTCGAACGTTTACAATGAGCAGTTCTTC.

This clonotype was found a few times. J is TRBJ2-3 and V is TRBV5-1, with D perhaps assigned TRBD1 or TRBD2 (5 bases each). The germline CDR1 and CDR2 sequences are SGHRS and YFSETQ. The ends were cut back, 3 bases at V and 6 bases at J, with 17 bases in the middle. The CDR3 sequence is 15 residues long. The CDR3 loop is CASSSVGEGWDTQYF. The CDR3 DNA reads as TGCGCCAGCAGCTCGGTAGGAGAGGGGTGGGATACGCAGTATTTT.

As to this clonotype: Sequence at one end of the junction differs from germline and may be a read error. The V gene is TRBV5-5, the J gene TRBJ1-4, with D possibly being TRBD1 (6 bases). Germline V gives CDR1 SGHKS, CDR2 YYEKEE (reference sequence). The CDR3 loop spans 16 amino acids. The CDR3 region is CTSSLGQGPTNEKLFF. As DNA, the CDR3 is TGTACCAGCAGCTTGGGCCAGGGGCCAACTAATGAAAAACTGTTTTTT.

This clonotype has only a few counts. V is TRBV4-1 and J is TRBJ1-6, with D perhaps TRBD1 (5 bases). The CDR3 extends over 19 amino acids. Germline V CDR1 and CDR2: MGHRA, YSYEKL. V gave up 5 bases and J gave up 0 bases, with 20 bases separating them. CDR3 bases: TGCGCCAGCAGCAGCGGCGGGGCTTTTAAGAGCTCCTATAATTCACCCCTCCACTTT. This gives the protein CASSSGGAFKSSYNSPLHF.

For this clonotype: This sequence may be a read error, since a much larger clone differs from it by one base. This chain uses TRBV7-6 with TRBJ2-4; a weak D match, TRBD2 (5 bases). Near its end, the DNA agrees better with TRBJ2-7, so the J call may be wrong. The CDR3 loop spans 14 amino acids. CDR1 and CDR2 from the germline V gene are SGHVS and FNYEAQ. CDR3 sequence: CASSLTGNQDEQYF. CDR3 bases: TGTGCCAGCAGCTTAACCGGGAATCAGGACGAGCAGTACTTC.

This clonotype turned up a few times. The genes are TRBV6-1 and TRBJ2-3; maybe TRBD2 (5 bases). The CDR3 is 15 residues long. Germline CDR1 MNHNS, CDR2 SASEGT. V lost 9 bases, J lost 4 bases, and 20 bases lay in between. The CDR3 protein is CASHQASGWPDTQYF. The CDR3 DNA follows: TGTGCCAGTCACCAAGCCAGCGGATGGCCAGATACGCAGTATTTT.

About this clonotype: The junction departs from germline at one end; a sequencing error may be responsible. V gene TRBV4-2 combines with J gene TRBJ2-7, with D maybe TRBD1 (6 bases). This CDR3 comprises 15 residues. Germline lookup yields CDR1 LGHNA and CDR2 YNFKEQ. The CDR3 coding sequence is TGTGCCAGCAGCCAAAGTCTGACAGGTCCCTACGGGCAGTACTTC. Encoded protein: CASSQSLTGPYGQYF.

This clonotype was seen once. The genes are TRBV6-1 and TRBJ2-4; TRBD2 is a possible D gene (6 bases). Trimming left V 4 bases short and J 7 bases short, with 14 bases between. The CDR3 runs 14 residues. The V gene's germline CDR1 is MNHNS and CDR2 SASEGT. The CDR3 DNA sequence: TGTGCCAGCAGTGCTGGGACTCTGGGGAACATTCAGTACTTC. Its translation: CASSAGTLGNIQYF.

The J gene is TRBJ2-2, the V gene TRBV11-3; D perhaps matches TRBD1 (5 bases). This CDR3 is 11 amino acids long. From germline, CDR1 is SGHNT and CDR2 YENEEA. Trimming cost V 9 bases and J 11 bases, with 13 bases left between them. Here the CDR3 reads CARVPQGELFF. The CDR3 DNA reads TGTGCCAGGGTCCCTCAGGGAGAGCTGTTTTTT.

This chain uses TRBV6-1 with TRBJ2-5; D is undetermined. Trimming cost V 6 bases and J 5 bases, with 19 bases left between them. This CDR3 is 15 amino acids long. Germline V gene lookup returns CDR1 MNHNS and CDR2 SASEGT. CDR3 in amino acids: CASRDGPLRVETQYF. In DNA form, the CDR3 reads TGTGCCAGCAGGGATGGCCCCCTTAGGGTGGAGACCCAGTACTTC.

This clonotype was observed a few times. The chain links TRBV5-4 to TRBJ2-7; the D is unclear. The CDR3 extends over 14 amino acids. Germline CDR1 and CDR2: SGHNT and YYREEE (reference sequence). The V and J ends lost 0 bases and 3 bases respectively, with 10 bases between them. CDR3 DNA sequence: TGTGCCAGCAGCTTGGGGAACTTCGACTACGAGCAGTACTTC. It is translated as CASSLGNFDYEQYF.